The T cell receptor beta chain under discussion was sequenced for a study of T cells in Graves' hyperthyroidism and ophthalmopathy. This clonotype occurred many times. Regions amplified from RNA transcripts were the TCR beta CDR3 regions. Researchers ran a first-round RT-PCR on the TCR CDR3 using the HTBI primer set. TCRdb re-called the multiplex PCR reads with MiXCR, one entry per CDR3 protein. The table records around 400,000 distinct CDR3 sequences, roughly 13% of them present only once. Sequenced material: blood. The receptor's source is a woman between 18 and 30 years old with Graves' hyperthyroidism.

The CDR3 region has the DNA TGCGCCAGCAGCCTTATGGGGCCCGAGCAGTACTTC. Amino acids: CASSLMGPEQYF. V usage is TRBV5-1 and J usage is TRBJ2-7, with D tentatively TRBD1 (5 bases). The CDR3 consists of 12 residues. Germline-derived CDR1 and CDR2 are SGHRS and YFSETQ. The V and J ends lost 4 bases and 6 bases respectively, with 11 bases between them.